This TCR beta chain was identified during a study of human T cells and chemical hapten exposure. Using its own MiXCR run on the RACE reads, TCRdb lists one record per CDR3 protein. The table has 350,000 or so distinct CDR3 sequences, approximately 6.3% seen once. Time point noted: patch test 1, 2 weeks after DPC sensitization. Treatment given: therapeutic diphenylcyclopropenone sensitization with weekly scalp DPC. Alopecia patients deemed DPC-suitable, aged 18 to 70, excluding pregnancy. Germline V lookup: CDR1 SEHNR, CDR2 FQNEAQ (reference sequence). There are 14 residues in the CDR3. V gave up 0 bases and J gave up 4 bases, with 8 bases separating them. This clonotype occurred many times.

This sequence was found in a woman aged 18-29 years with alopecia areata. Some clones in this sample may be carry-over from other donors' samples. The sample was whole blood, taken in connection with sensitization to the hapten diphenylcyclopropenone (DPC). The genes are TRBV7-9 and TRBJ2-3; D not certain. CDR3 region: CASSLAYSADTQYF. As DNA, the CDR3 is TGTGCCAGCAGCTTAGCGTATTCGGCAGATACGCAGTATTTT.